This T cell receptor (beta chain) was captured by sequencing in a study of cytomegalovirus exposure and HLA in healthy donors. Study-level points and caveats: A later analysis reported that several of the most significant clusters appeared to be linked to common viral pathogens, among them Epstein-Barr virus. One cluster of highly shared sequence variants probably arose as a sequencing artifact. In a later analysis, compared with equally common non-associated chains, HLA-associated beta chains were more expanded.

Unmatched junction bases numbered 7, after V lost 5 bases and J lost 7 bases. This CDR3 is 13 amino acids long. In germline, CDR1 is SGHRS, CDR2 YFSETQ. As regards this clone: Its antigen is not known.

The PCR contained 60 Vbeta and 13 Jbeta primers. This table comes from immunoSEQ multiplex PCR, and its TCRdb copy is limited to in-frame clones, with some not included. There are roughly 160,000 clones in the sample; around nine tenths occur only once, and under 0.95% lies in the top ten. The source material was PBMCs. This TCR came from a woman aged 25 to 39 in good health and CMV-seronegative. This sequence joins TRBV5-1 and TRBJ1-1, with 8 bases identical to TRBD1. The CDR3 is CASSKAGGSEAFF. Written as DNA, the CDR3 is TGCGCCAGCAGTAAAGCAGGGGGCAGTGAAGCTTTCTTT.